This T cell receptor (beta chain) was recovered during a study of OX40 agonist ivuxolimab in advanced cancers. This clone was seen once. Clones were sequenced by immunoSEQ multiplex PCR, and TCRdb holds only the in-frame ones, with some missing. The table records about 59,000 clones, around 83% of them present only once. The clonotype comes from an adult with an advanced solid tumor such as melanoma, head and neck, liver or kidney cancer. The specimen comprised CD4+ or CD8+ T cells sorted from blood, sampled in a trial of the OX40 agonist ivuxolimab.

The CDR3 sequence: CASSYSQGSYNEQFF. CDR3 DNA: TGTGCCAGCAGTTACTCTCAGGGTTCCTACAATGAGCAGTTCTTC. V is TRBV6-5 and J is TRBJ2-1; D is possibly TRBD1 (5 bases). The CDR3 has 15 residues. Per the germline V gene, CDR1 is MNHEY and CDR2 is SVGAGI. The germline V and J ends were trimmed by 0 bases and 1 base, with 7 bases remaining between them.